This TCR beta chain is drawn from a study of T-cell memory formation after mild COVID-19. TCRdb passed the 5' RACE reads through MiXCR, listing each CDR3 protein once. Of about 320,000 distinct CDR3 sequences in the sample, roughly an eighth were seen once. V shed 5 bases and J 1 base; nucleotides not matched to a gene: 3. CDR3 length: 14 residues. Per germline, CDR1 SGHRS and CDR2 YFSETQ. This clonotype has more than one count but fewer than ten. This receptor was identified in a young man who had mild COVID-19 (a few samples of this study predate the infection). Cell type and time point are not known. Sequenced input: PBMCs or a T cell subset sorted from them (not recorded which). The chain uses TRBV5-1 and TRBJ2-7; 10 bases match TRBD2. CDR3 DNA sequence: TGCGCCAGCAGTAGCGGGGGGCCATCCTACGAGCAGTACTTC. Its translation is CASSSGGPSYEQYF.